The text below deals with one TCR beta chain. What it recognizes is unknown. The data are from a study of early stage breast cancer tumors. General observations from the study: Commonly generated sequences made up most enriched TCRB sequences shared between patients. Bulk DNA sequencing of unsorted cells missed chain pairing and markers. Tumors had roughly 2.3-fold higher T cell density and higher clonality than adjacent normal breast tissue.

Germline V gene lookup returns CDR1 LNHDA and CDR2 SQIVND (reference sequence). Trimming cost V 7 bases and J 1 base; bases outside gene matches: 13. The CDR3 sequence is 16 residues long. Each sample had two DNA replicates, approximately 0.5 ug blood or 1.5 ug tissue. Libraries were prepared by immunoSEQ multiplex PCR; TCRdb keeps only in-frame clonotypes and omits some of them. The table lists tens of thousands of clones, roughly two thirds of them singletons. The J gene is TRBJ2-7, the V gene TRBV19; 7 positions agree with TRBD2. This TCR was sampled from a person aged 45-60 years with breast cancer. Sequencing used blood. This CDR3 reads CASTRERGGFSYEQYF. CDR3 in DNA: TGTGCCAGTACCCGAGAGCGGGGAGGGTTTTCCTACGAGCAGTACTTC.